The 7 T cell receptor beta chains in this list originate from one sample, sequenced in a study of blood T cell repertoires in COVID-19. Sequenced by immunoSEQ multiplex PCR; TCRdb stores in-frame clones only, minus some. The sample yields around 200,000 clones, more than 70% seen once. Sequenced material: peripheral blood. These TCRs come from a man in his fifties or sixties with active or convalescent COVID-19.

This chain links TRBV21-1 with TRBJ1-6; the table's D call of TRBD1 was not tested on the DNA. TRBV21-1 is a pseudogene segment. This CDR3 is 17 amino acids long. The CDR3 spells CASSKAPPRRGQAPLHF. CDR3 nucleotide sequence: TGTGCCAGCAGCAAAGCCCCACCCCGCAGGGGGCAGGCACCCCTCCACTTT.

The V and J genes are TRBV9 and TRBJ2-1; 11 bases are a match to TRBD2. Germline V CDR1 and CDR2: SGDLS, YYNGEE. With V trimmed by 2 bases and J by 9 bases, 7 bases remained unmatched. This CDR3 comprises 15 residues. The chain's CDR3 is CASSVNSGRDFEQFF. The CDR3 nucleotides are TGTGCCAGCAGCGTCAATAGCGGGAGGGATTTTGAGCAGTTCTTC.

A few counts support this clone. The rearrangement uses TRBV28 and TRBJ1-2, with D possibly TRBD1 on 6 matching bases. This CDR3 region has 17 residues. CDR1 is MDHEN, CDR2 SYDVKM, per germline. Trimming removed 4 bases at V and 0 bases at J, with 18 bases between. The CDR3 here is CASSSLWFDRPNYGYTF. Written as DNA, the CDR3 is TGTGCCAGCAGTTCCTTATGGTTCGACAGGCCTAACTATGGCTACACCTTC.

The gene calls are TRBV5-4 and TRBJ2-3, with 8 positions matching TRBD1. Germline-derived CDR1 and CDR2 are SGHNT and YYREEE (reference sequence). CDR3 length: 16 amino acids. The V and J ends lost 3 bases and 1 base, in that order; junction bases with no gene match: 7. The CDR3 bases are TGTGCCAGCAGCTCCGGGACAGGATACGGCACAGATACGCAGTATTTT. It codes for CASSSGTGYGTDTQYF.

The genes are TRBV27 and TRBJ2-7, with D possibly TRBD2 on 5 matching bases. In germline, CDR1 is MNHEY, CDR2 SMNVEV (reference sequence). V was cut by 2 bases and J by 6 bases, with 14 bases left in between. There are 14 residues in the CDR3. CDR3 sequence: CASSLIPDGGEQYF. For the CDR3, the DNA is TGTGCCAGCAGTTTAATTCCTGACGGAGGCGAGCAGTACTTC.

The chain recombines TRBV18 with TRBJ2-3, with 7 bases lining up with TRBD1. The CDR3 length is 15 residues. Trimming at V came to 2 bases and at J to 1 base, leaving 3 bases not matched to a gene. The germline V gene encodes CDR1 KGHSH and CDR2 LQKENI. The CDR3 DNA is TGTGCCAGCTCACCAACAGGACAGGGCACAGATACGCAGTATTTT. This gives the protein CASSPTGQGTDTQYF. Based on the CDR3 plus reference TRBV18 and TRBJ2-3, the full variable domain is NAGVMQNPRHLVRRRGQEARLRCSPMKGHSHVYWYRQLPEEGLKFMVYLQKENIIDESGMPKERFSAEFPKEGPSILRIQQVVRGDSAAYFCASSPTGQGTDTQYFGPGTRLTVL.

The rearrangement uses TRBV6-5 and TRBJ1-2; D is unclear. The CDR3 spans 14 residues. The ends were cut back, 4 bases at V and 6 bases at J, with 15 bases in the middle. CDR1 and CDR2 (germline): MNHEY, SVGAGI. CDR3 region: CASSSLQALNGYTF. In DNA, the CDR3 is TGTGCCAGCAGTTCCCTCCAGGCCCTCAATGGCTACACCTTC.